This T cell receptor (beta chain) was profiled in a study of blood T cell repertoires in COVID-19. Study-wide background: T cells, B-cell-depleted T cells, or PBMCs supplied cDNA or gDNA.

The CDR3 is made up of 13 amino acids. Trimming cost V 3 bases and J 3 bases, with 9 bases left between them. Germline-derived CDR1 and CDR2 are KGHSH and LQKENI. The study recruited exposed participants who had met a COVID-19 case within 2 weeks before entry. In the original workflow: From reference gene primer amplification, estimates of nucleated cell counts were derived. TCRdb's copy holds only in-frame clones and misses some; the assay was immunoSEQ multiplex PCR. V, J and clone size reflect that table, while D and trimming were determined from the DNA. The table shows hundreds of thousands of clones, with roughly 80% occurring only once.

The sequence was obtained from a man aged 40-49 years who had been exposed to COVID-19. Material: PBMCs or T cells enriched from blood (not recorded which). The chain employs TRBV18 and TRBJ2-7, with D tentatively TRBD2 (6 bases). CDR3 in amino acids: CASSPWTNYEQYF. The CDR3, as DNA: TGTGCCAGCTCACCCTGGACTAACTACGAGCAGTACTTC.